This paragraph reports one T cell receptor (beta chain). V lost 2 bases to trimming and J lost 0 bases, with 13 bases between them. Germline V gene sequence: CDR1 SSHAT, CDR2 FNYEAQ (reference sequence). The CDR3 consists of 17 residues. The data are from a study of T-cell reconstitution after alpha-beta-depleted transplantation in children. This sample's TCRbeta library carried unique molecular identifier barcodes. TCRdb recomputed calls from the PCR reads with MiXCR, one row per CDR3 protein. The table lists about 230,000 distinct CDR3 sequences, roughly 10% of them singletons. This sequence joins TRBV7-7 and TRBJ2-2, with no clear D. This TCR came from a human donor who donated a stem cell graft to a child with acute lymphoblastic leukemia. The material sequenced was PBMCs from the stem cell graft donor, taken from the stem cell graft. The CDR3 reads CASSLFVRNANTGELFF. CDR3 DNA: TGTGCCAGCAGCTTATTCGTACGGAACGCGAACACCGGGGAGCTGTTTTTT.